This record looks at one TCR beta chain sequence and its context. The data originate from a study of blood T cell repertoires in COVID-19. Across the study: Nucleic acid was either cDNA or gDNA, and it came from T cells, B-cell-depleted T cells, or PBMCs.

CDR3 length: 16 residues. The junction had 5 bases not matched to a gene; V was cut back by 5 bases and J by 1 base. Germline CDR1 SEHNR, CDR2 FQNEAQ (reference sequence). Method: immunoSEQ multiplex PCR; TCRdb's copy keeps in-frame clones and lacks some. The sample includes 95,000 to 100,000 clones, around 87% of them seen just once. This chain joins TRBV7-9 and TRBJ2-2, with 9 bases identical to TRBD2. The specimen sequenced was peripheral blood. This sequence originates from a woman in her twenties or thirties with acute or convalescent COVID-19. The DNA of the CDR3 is TGTGCCAGCAGCCCCCGAGCGGGGGGGAACACCGGGGAGCTGTTTTTT. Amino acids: CASSPRAGGNTGELFF.